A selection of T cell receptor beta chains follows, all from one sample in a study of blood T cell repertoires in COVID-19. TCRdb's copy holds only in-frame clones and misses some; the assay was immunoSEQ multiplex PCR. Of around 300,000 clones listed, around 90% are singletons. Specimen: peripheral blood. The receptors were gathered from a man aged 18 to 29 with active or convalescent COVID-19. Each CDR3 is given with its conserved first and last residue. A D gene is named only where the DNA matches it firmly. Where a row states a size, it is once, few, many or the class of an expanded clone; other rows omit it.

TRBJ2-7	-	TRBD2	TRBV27	TGTGCCAGCAGTTTATCGATGGGACTAGCGCTATTTGAGCAGTACTTC	CASSLSMGLALFEQYF
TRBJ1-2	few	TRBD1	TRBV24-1	TGTGCCACCAGTGATCCTCGGACAGGGGCGGGTGGCTACACCTTC	CATSDPRTGAGGYTF
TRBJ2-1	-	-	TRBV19	TGTGCCAGTATTGGCCCTGGCAATGAGCAGTTCTTC	CASIGPGNEQFF
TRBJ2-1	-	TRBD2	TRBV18	TGTGCCAGCTCACCACCGAGCGGGGCCTCCTATGAGCAGTTCTTC	CASSPPSGASYEQFF
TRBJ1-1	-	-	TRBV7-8	TGTGCCAGCAGCTTAAGAGGGGGTGTGATGAACACTGAAGCTTTCTTT	CASSLRGGVMNTEAFF
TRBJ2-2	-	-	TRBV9	TGTGCCAGCAGCGTAGGTAGGGCCGACGGGAACGGGGAGCTGTTTTTT	CASSVGRADGNGELFF
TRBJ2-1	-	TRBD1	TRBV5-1	TGCGCCAGCAGCCCGGAACCGACAGGGGGCAACTACAATGAGCAGTTCTTC	CASSPEPTGGNYNEQFF
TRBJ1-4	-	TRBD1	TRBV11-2	TGTGCCAGCAGCCCGGACAGGGGATTCCTCGATAATGAAAAACTGTTTTTT	CASSPDRGFLDNEKLFF
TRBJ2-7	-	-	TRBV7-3	TGTGCCAGCAGCCCCCCATCAGGCGAGCAGTACTTC	CASSPPSGEQYF
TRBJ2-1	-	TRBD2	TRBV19	TGTGCCAGTAGTATCCGCGGGGGAAATGAGCAGTTCTTC	CASSIRGGNEQFF
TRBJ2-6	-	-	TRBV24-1	TGTGCCACCAGTCACTCTGGGGCCAACGTCCTGACTTTC	CATSHSGANVLTF
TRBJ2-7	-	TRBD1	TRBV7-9	TGTGCCAGCAGCTATGGACAGGGGATCGGCGACGAGCAGTACTTC	CASSYGQGIGDEQYF
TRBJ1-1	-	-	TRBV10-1	TGCGCCAGCAGCATGACCCTCGGGGGGTCTGAAGCTTTCTTT	CASSMTLGGSEAFF
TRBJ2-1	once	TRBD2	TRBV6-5	TGTGCCAGCAGCGGACGGGGGGGGATATACAATGAGCAGTTCTTC	CASSGRGGIYNEQFF
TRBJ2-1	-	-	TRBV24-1	TGTGCCACCGGACTGTTCAATGAGCAGTTCTTC	CATGLFNEQFF
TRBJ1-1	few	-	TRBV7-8	TGTGCCAGCAGCAGGCGAGGGAACACTGAAGCTTTCTTT	CASSRRGNTEAFF
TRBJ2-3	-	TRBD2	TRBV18	TGTGCCAGTTCACCATACACTAGCGGGAATCGGGATACGCAGTATTTT	CASSPYTSGNRDTQYF
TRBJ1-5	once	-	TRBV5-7	TGTGCCAGCAGCGAGGTCCTTAGCAATCAGCCCCAGCATTTT	CASSEVLSNQPQHF
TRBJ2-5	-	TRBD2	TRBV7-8	TGTGCCAGCAGCTCCCCTACACCTTCTAGCGGGGGGAATGAAGAGACCCAGTACTTC	CASSSPTPSSGGNEETQYF
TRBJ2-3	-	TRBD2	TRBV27	TGTGCCAGCAGTTTTAGCGGGTTTACCCGGACCACAGATACGCAGTATTTT	CASSFSGFTRTTDTQYF
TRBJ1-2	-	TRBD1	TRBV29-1	TGCAGCGTTGGTCAGGGACAGGTTGATTATGGCTACACCTTC	CSVGQGQVDYGYTF
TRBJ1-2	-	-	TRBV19	TGTGCCAGTAGTATTCGGGATTCCGCCGATGGCTACACCTTC	CASSIRDSADGYTF
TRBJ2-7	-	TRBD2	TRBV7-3	TGTGCCAGCAGCACAGACGGGACTAGCGGGTCCTACGAGCAGTACTTC	CASSTDGTSGSYEQYF
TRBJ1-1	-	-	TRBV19	TGTGCCAGTAGTATCCGGGAACCTGGAATGAACACTGAAGCTTTCTTT	CASSIREPGMNTEAFF
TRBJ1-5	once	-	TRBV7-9	TGTGCCAGCAGCTCATCAGGTAATCAGCCCCAGCATTTT	CASSSSGNQPQHF
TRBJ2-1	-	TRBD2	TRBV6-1	TGTGCCAGCAGTGAACGTGGCGGGAGTCAAACTAGGCGATACAATGAGCAGTTCTTC	CASSERGGSQTRRYNEQFF
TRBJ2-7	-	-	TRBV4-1	TGCGCCAGCAGCCAAGGCTTTTCCAGGGGCGGCTACGAGCAGTACTTC	CASSQGFSRGGYEQYF
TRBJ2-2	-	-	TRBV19	TGTGCCAGTAGTATAGATCCGGTATCCGGGGAGCTGTTTTTT	CASSIDPVSGELFF
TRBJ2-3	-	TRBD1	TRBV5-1	TGCGCCAGCAGCTTGGACGGACAGGGGATTGAGGATACGCAGTATTTT	CASSLDGQGIEDTQYF
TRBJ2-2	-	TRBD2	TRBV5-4	TGTGCCAGCAGCGGGGGACTAGCGGGGGGTCGCGCCCCCCGGGAGCTGTTTTTT	CASSGGLAGGRAPRELFF
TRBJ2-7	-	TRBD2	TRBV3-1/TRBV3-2	TGTGCCAGCAGCCAAGGACTAGCGGTTTACGAGCAGTACTTC	CASSQGLAVYEQYF
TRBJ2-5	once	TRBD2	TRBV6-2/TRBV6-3	TGTGCCAGCAGCTCTCGACTAGCGTCGGAGACCCAGTACTTC	CASSSRLASETQYF
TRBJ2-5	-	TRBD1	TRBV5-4	TGTGCCAGCAGCACTGACAGGGCCGAGACCCAGTACTTC	CASSTDRAETQYF
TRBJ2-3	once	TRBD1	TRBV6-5	TGTGCCAGCAGCCCCAACAGGGGTACGCAGTATTTT	CASSPNRGTQYF
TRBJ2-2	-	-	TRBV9	TGTGCCAGCAGCGTAGGGTCAGGGGTGAACACCGGGGAGCTGTTTTTT	CASSVGSGVNTGELFF
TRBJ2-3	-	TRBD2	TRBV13	TGTGCCAGCAGCGCCCAACTAGCGGGAGCCACCCGCACAGATACGCAGTATTTT	CASSAQLAGATRTDTQYF
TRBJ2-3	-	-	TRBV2	TGTGCCAGCAGTCGGTGGCGGGGAGATACGCAGTATTTT	CASSRWRGDTQYF